These T cell receptor beta chains were read from a single sample in a study of beta chain features in type 1 diabetes. Profiling relied on immunoSEQ multiplex PCR, and the TCRdb table lists in-frame clones only, not all of them. Of more than 300,000 clones in the sample, approximately 16% were seen once. The sample consisted of naive CD4+ T cells from blood. The receptors were gathered from a woman aged 18-29 years in good health. Each CDR3 is given with its conserved first and last residue. Fields, in order: clone size, J gene, V gene, D gene, CDR3 protein, CDR3 DNA. D genes are given only for firm matches. Some rows have no size entry. The others give once, few or many, or a class for an expanded clone.

abundance: .; j_gene: TRBJ2-7; v_gene: TRBV28; d_gene: .; CDR3aa: CASSWARDYEQYF; CDR3nt: TGTGCCAGCAGTTGGGCGCGCGACTACGAGCAGTACTTC
abundance: .; j_gene: TRBJ2-2; v_gene: TRBV19; d_gene: .; CDR3aa: CASSRGDRSTGELFF; CDR3nt: TGTGCCAGTAGCCGCGGGGACAGATCTACCGGGGAGCTGTTTTTT
abundance: .; j_gene: TRBJ1-5; v_gene: TRBV20-1; d_gene: .; CDR3aa: CSATPNQPQHF; CDR3nt: TGCAGTGCTACCCCGAATCAGCCCCAGCATTTT
abundance: .; j_gene: TRBJ2-5; v_gene: TRBV19; d_gene: TRBD1; CDR3aa: CASTGTGGAETQYF; CDR3nt: TGTGCCAGTACCGGGACAGGGGGCGCAGAGACCCAGTACTTC
abundance: few; j_gene: TRBJ1-1; v_gene: TRBV4-1; d_gene: TRBD1; CDR3aa: CASIPRPRQGGTEAFF; CDR3nt: TGCGCCAGCATCCCACGGCCTAGACAGGGAGGCACTGAAGCTTTCTTT
abundance: .; j_gene: TRBJ1-2; v_gene: TRBV15; d_gene: .; CDR3aa: CATSRDELLYDGYTF; CDR3nt: TGTGCCACCAGCAGAGATGAGCTGCTGTACGATGGCTACACCTTC
abundance: few; j_gene: TRBJ2-5; v_gene: TRBV27; d_gene: TRBD1; CDR3aa: CASTMGWGTGQETQYF; CDR3nt: TGTGCCAGCACCATGGGGTGGGGGACAGGGCAAGAGACCCAGTACTTC
abundance: .; j_gene: TRBJ2-1; v_gene: TRBV5-1; d_gene: .; CDR3aa: CASSLAGISYNEQFF; CDR3nt: TGCGCCAGCAGCTTAGCGGGTATCTCCTACAATGAGCAGTTCTTC
abundance: few; j_gene: TRBJ1-5; v_gene: TRBV5-1; d_gene: TRBD1; CDR3aa: CASSSGTVNQPQHF; CDR3nt: TGCGCCAGCAGCTCCGGGACAGTCAATCAGCCCCAGCATTTT
abundance: few; j_gene: TRBJ2-2; v_gene: TRBV7-3; d_gene: TRBD2; CDR3aa: CASSGSGRDTGELFF; CDR3nt: TGTGCCAGCAGCGGTAGCGGGAGGGACACCGGGGAGCTGTTTTTT
abundance: .; j_gene: TRBJ2-7; v_gene: TRBV30; d_gene: .; CDR3aa: CAWGRSSGSYEQYF; CDR3nt: TGTGCCTGGGGTCGCTCGAGCGGATCCTACGAGCAGTACTTC
abundance: .; j_gene: TRBJ1-2; v_gene: TRBV6-5; d_gene: .; CDR3aa: CASSRTRALYGYTF; CDR3nt: TGTGCCAGCAGTCGCACCAGGGCGCTCTATGGCTACACCTTC
abundance: .; j_gene: TRBJ2-1; v_gene: TRBV7-2; d_gene: .; CDR3aa: CASSLATTTYNEQFF; CDR3nt: TGTGCCAGCAGCTTAGCTACGACTACCTACAATGAGCAGTTCTTC
abundance: .; j_gene: TRBJ2-1; v_gene: TRBV28; d_gene: TRBD2; CDR3aa: CASSLPEGLAGDEQFF; CDR3nt: TGTGCCAGCAGTTTACCGGAAGGACTAGCGGGAGATGAGCAGTTCTTC
abundance: .; j_gene: TRBJ2-7; v_gene: TRBV5-1; d_gene: .; CDR3aa: CASSLGTDNEQYF; CDR3nt: TGCGCCAGCAGCCTGGGAACAGACAACGAGCAGTACTTC
abundance: few; j_gene: TRBJ2-1; v_gene: TRBV7-9; d_gene: TRBD2; CDR3aa: CASSLRTSGTNNEQFF; CDR3nt: TGTGCCAGCAGCCTCAGGACTAGCGGGACCAACAATGAGCAGTTCTTC
abundance: few; j_gene: TRBJ2-1; v_gene: TRBV28; d_gene: TRBD1; CDR3aa: CASSQTGTGDGNEQFF; CDR3nt: TGTGCCAGCAGTCAAACCGGGACAGGGGACGGCAATGAGCAGTTCTTC
abundance: .; j_gene: TRBJ2-7; v_gene: TRBV30; d_gene: .; CDR3aa: CACGAGTYEQYF; CDR3nt: TGTGCCTGCGGTGCGGGAACCTACGAGCAGTACTTC
abundance: few; j_gene: TRBJ2-2; v_gene: TRBV30; d_gene: .; CDR3aa: CAWTEQGNTGELFF; CDR3nt: TGTGCCTGGACAGAGCAGGGGAACACCGGGGAGCTGTTTTTT
abundance: .; j_gene: TRBJ2-1; v_gene: TRBV9; d_gene: TRBD2; CDR3aa: CASSVAIAGDNEQFF; CDR3nt: TGTGCCAGCAGCGTAGCCATAGCGGGAGACAATGAGCAGTTCTTC
abundance: .; j_gene: TRBJ2-1; v_gene: TRBV7-9; d_gene: .; CDR3aa: CASSASRVNEQFF; CDR3nt: TGTGCCAGCAGCGCGTCCAGGGTGAATGAGCAGTTCTTC
abundance: few; j_gene: TRBJ2-2; v_gene: TRBV5-1; d_gene: TRBD2; CDR3aa: CASSIPPGLADTGELFF; CDR3nt: TGCGCCAGCAGCATTCCACCGGGACTAGCGGACACCGGGGAGCTGTTTTTT
abundance: .; j_gene: TRBJ2-2; v_gene: TRBV4-2; d_gene: TRBD1; CDR3aa: CASSRPGTVAGELFF; CDR3nt: TGTGCCAGCAGCCGTCCCGGGACAGTCGCCGGGGAGCTGTTTTTT
abundance: few; j_gene: TRBJ2-1; v_gene: TRBV15; d_gene: TRBD2; CDR3aa: CATSRDGGAGGPREQFF; CDR3nt: TGTGCCACCAGCAGAGATGGAGGGGCGGGAGGGCCGAGAGAGCAGTTCTTC
abundance: .; j_gene: TRBJ1-1; v_gene: TRBV6-1; d_gene: TRBD1; CDR3aa: CASSEGTGFSTEAFF; CDR3nt: TGTGCCAGCAGTGAAGGGACAGGGTTCAGCACTGAAGCTTTCTTT
abundance: .; j_gene: TRBJ2-3; v_gene: TRBV15; d_gene: .; CDR3aa: CATSRERSTDTQYF; CDR3nt: TGTGCCACCAGCAGAGAGCGGAGCACAGATACGCAGTATTTT
abundance: few; j_gene: TRBJ2-1; v_gene: TRBV2; d_gene: TRBD1; CDR3aa: CASTEGQEKYNEQFF; CDR3nt: TGTGCCAGCACTGAGGGACAGGAGAAATACAATGAGCAGTTCTTC
abundance: few; j_gene: TRBJ2-1; v_gene: TRBV30; d_gene: .; CDR3aa: CAWSPRGLGEQFF; CDR3nt: TGTGCCTGGAGTCCCCGGGGGTTGGGTGAGCAGTTCTTC